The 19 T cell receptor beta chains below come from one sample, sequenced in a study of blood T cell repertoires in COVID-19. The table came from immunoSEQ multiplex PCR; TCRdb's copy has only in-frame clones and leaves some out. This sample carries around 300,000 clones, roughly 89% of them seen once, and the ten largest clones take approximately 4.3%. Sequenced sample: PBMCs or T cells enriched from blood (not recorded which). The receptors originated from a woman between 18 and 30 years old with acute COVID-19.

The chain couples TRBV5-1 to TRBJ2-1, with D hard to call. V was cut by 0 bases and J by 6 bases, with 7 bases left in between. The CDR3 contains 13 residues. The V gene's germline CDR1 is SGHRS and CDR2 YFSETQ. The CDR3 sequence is CASSLEPGNEQFF. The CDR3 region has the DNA TGCGCCAGCAGCTTGGAACCAGGCAATGAGCAGTTCTTC.

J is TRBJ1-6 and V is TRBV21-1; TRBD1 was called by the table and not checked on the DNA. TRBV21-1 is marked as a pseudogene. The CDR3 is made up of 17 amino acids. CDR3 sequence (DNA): TGTGCCAGCAGCAGCCTCCAGGATCCCCCCTATAATTCACCCCTCCACTTT. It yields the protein CASSSLQDPPYNSPLHF.

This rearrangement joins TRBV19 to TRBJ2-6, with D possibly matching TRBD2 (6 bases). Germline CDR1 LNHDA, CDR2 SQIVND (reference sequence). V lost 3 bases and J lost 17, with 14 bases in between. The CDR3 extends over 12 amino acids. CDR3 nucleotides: TGTGCCAGTAGTATTCTCGGGGGAGATGTGACTTTC. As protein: CASSILGGDVTF.

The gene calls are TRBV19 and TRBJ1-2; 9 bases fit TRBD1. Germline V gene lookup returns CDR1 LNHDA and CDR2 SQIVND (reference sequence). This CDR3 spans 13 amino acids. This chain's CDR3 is CSAGTGSNYGYTF. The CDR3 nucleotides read TGTTCCGCGGGGACAGGGAGTAACTATGGCTACACCTTC.

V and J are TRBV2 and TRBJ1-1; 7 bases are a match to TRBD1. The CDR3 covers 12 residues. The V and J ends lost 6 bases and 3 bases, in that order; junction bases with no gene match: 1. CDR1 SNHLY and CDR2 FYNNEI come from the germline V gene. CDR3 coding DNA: TGTGCCAGCAGGGGGACAGACACTGAAGCTTTCTTT. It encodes CASRGTDTEAFF.

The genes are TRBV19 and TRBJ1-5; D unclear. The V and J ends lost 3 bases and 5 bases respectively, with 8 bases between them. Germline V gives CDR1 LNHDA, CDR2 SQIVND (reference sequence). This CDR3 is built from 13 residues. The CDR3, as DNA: TGTGCCAGTAGTATCCCCTCTTATCAGCCCCAGCATTTT. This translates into CASSIPSYQPQHF.

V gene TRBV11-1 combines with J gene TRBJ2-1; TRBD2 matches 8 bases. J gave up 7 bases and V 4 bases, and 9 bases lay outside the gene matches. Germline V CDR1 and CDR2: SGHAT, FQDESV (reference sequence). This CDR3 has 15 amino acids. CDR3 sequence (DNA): TGTGCCAGCAGCTCCAAAGCGGGAGCCAGAAATGAGCAGTTCTTC. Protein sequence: CASSSKAGARNEQFF.

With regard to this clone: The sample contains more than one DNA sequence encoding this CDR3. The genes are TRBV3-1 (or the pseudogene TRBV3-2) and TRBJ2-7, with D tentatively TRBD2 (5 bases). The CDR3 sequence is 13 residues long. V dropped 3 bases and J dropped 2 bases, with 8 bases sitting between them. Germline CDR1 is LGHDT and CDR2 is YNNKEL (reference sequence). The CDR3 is CASSQRGPYEQYF. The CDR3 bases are TGTGCCAGCAGCCAGCGAGGGCCCTACGAGCAGTACTTC.

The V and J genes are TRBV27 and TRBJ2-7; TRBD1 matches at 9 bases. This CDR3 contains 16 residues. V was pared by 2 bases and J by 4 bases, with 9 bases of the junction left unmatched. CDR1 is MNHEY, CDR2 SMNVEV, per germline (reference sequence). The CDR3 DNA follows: TGTGCCAGCAGTTTAGAGGCCGGGACAGGGTTTTACGAGCAGTACTTC. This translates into CASSLEAGTGFYEQYF.

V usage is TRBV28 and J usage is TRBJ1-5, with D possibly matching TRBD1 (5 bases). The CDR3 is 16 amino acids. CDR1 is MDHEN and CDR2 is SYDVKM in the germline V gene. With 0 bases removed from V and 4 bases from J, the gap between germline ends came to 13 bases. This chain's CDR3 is CASSLWEGEGNQPQHF. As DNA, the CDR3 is TGTGCCAGCAGTTTATGGGAGGGAGAGGGGAATCAGCCCCAGCATTTT.

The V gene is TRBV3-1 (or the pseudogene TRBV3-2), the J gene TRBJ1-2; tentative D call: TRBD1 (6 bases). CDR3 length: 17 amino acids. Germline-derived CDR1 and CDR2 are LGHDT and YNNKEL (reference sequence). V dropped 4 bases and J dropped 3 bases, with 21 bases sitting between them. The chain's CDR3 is CASSRAGSQGAYYGYTF. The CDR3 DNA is TGTGCCAGCAGCCGGGCCGGGTCACAGGGAGCTTACTATGGCTACACCTTC.

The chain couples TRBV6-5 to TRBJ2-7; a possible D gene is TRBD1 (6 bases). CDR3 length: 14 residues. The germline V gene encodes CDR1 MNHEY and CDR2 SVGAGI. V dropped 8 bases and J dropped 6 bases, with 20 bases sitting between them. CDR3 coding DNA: TGTGCCAGCTCTCCTCTGGGACAACTTCTCGAGCAGTACTTC. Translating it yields CASSPLGQLLEQYF.

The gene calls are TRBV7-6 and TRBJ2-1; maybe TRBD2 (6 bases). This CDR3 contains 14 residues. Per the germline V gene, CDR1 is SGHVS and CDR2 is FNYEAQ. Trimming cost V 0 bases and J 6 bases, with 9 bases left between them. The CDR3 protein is CASSLAGGSNEQFF. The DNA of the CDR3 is TGTGCCAGCAGCTTAGCGGGAGGAAGCAATGAGCAGTTCTTC.

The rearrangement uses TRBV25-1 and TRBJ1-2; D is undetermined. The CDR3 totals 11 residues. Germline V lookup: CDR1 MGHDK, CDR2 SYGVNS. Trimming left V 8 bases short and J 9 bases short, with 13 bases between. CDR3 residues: CASPDGGSYTF. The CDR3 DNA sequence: TGTGCCAGCCCGGACGGAGGTAGCTACACCTTC.

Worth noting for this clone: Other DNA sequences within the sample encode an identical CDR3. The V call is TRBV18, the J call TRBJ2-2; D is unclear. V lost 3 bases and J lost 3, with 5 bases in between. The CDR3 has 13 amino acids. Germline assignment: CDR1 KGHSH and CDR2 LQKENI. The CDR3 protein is CASSPRDTGELFF. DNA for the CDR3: TGTGCCAGCTCACCTCGAGACACCGGGGAGCTGTTTTTT.

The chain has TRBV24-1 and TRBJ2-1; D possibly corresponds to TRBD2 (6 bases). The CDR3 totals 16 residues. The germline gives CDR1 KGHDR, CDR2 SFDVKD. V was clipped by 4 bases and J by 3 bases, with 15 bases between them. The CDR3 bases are TGTGCCACCAGTGAAAGGAGACTAGGCGGCTACAATGAGCAGTTCTTC. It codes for CATSERRLGGYNEQFF.

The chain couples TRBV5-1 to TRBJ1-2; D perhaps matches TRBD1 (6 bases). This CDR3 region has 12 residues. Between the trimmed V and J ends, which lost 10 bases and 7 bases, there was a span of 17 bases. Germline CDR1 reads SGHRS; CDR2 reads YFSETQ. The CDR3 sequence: CAAKKIGGGYTF. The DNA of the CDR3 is TGCGCCGCCAAGAAGATAGGGGGTGGCTACACCTTC.

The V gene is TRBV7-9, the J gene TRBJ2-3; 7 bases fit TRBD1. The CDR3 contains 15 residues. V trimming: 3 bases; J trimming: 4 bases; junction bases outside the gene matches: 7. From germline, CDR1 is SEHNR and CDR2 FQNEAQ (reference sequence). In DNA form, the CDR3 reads TGTGCCAGCAGCTTGCCGGGACAGCCGGCAGATACGCAGTATTTT. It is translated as CASSLPGQPADTQYF.

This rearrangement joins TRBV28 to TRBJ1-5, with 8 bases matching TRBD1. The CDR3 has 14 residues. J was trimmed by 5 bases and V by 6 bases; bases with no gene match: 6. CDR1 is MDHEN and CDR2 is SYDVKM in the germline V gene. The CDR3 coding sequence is TGTGCCAGCAGACTGACAGGGGCCTATCAGCCCCAGCATTTT. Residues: CASRLTGAYQPQHF.